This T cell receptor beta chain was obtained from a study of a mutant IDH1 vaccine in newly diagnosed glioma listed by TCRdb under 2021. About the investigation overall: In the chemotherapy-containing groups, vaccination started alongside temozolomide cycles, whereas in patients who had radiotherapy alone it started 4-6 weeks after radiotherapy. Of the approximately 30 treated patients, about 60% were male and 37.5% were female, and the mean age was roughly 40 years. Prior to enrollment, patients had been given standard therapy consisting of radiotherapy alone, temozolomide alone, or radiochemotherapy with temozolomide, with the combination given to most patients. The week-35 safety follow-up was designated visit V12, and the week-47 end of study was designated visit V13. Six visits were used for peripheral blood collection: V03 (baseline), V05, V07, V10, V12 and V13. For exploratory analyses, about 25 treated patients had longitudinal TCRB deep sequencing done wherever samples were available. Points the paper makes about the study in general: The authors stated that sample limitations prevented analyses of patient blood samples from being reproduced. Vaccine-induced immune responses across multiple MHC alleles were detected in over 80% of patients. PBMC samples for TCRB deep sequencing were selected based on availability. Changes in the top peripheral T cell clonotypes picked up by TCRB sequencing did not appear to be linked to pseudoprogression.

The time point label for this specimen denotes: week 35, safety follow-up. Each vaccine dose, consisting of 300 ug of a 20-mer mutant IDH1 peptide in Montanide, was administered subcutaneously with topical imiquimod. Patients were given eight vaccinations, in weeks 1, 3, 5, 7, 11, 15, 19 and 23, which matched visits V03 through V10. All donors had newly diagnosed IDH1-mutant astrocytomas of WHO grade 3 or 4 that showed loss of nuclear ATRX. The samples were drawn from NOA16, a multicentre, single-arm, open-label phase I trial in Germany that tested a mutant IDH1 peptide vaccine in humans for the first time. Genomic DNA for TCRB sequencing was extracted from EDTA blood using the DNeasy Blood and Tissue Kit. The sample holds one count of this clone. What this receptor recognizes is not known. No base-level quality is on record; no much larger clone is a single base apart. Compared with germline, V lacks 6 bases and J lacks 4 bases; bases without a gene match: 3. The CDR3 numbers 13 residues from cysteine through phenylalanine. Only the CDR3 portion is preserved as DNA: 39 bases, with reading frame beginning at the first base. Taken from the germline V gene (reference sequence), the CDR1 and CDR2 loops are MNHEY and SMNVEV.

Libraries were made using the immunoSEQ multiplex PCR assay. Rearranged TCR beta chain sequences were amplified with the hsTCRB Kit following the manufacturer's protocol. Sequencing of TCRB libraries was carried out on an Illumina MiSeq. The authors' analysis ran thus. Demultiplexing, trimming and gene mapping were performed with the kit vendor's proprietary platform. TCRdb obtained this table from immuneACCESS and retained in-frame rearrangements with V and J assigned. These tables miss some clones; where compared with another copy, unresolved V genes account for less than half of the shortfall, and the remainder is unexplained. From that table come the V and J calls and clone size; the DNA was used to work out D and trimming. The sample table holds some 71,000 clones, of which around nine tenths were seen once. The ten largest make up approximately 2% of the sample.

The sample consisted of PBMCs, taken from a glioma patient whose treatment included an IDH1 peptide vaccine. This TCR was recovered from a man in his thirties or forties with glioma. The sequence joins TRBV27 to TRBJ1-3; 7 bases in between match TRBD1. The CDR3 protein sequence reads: CASRPDRGNTIYF. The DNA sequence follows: TGTGCCAGCAGACCGGACAGGGGAAACACCATATATTTT.